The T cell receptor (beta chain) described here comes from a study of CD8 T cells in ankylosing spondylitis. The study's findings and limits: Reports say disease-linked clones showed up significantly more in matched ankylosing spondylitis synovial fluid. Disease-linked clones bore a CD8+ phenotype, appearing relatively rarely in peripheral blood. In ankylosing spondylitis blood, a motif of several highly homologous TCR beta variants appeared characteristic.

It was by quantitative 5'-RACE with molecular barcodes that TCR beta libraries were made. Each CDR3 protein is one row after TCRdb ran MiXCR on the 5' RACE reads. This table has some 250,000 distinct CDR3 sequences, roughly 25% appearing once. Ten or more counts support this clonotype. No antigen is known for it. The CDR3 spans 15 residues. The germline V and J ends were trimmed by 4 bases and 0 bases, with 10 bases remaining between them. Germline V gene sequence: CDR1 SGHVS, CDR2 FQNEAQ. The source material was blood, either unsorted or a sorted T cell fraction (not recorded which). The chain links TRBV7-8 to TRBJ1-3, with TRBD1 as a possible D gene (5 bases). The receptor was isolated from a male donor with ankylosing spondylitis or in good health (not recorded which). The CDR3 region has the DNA TGTGCCAGCAGCTCCACCGACAGCTCTGGAAACACCATATATTTT. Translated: CASSSTDSSGNTIYF.